This is a list of T cell receptor beta chains from one sample in a study of response to subunit inactivated influenza vaccine. TCRdb analysed the RT-PCR reads with MiXCR anew, one entry per CDR3 protein. This sample carries about 170,000 distinct CDR3 sequences, about 11% of them seen once, and the ten largest clones take under 40%. This specimen was CD8+ T cells sorted from PBMCs, taken roughly 24 months after vaccination. Receptors were obtained from a man between 50 and 75 years old who received an inactivated influenza vaccine. Each CDR3 is given with its conserved first and last residue. D genes are given only for firm matches. Size tells how often a clone was seen (once, few, many) or the class of an expanded clone, and some rows leave it out.

V gene	J gene	clone size	D gene	CDR3 DNA	CDR3 protein
TRBV5-6	TRBJ2-5	many	TRBD1	TGTGCCAGCAACGATGACAGGGATCAAGAGACCCAGTACTTC	CASNDDRDQETQYF
TRBV4-3	TRBJ1-5	few	-	TGCGCCAGCAGCCAAGATTTGGGGTCGAGTCAGCCCCAGCATTTT	CASSQDLGSSQPQHF
TRBV7-9	TRBJ2-3	-	-	TGTGCCAGCGCCGCCGGTTTTGATACGCAGTATTTT	CASAAGFDTQYF
TRBV3-1	TRBJ2-7	few	TRBD1	TGTGCCAGCAGCCGGGGACAGGGCTACGAGCAGTACTTC	CASSRGQGYEQYF
TRBV15	TRBJ2-1	-	-	TGTGCCACCAGCAGAGAATCCCTATCGCCCGACAATGAGCAGTTCTTC	CATSRESLSPDNEQFF
TRBV6-1	TRBJ1-1	-	TRBD1	TGTGCCAGCAGTGAGGACAGGGGGTACACTGAAGCTTTCTTT	CASSEDRGYTEAFF
TRBV12-3/TRBV12-4	TRBJ2-1	-	TRBD2	TGTGCCAGCAGTTTCGGGACTAGTCACTACAATGAGCAGTTCTTC	CASSFGTSHYNEQFF
TRBV28	TRBJ2-7	few	TRBD1	TGTGCCAGCAGTTTTCTGCGGACAGGGGGCTCTCACGAGCAGTACTTC	CASSFLRTGGSHEQYF
TRBV6-5	TRBJ1-1	many	-	TGTGCCAGCAGTTACTCAGCCAGGAACACTGAAGCTTTCTTT	CASSYSARNTEAFF
TRBV12-3/TRBV12-4	TRBJ2-7	-	-	TGTGCCAGCAGCCAGGGGCCAGGAGGGGTCTCCTACGAGCAGTACTTC	CASSQGPGGVSYEQYF
TRBV5-1	TRBJ2-3	few	TRBD1	TGCGCCAGCAGCCCCGGGACAGGGCCCTTCACAGATACGCAGTATTTT	CASSPGTGPFTDTQYF
TRBV20-1	TRBJ2-5	few	-	TGCAGTGCTAGAGATGCCCAGGCCCCAGGAGAGACCCAGTACTTC	CSARDAQAPGETQYF
TRBV28	TRBJ2-7	few	-	TGTGCCAGCAGTTACAGTGGGCACCGTTCCTACGAGCAGTACTTC	CASSYSGHRSYEQYF
TRBV15	TRBJ2-7	many	TRBD1	TGTGCCACCAGCATCGACAGGGCGACAAGCTCCTACGAGCAGTACTTC	CATSIDRATSSYEQYF
TRBV29-1	TRBJ2-7	few	TRBD1	TGCAGCGTTGAAGAGGCTACCGGGACAGGGCCTTCCTACGAGCAGTACTTC	CSVEEATGTGPSYEQYF
TRBV11-2	TRBJ1-4	many	-	TGTGCCAGCAGCTTAGTGGGTGCAACTAATGAAAAACTGTTTTTT	CASSLVGATNEKLFF
TRBV12-3/TRBV12-4	TRBJ2-3	-	-	TGTGCCAATTCGTTGACACACTCAGATACGCAGTATTTT	CANSLTHSDTQYF
TRBV29-1	TRBJ2-2	-	-	TGCAGCGTTGGGACGGTCGGGGAGCTGTTTTTT	CSVGTVGELFF
TRBV4-3	TRBJ2-7	many	TRBD1	TGCGCCAGCAGCTACGGACAGGAGGATCGCGAGCAGTACTTC	CASSYGQEDREQYF
TRBV10-3	TRBJ1-1	few	-	TGTGCCATCAGTGTATTGGGGGGGACCACTGAAGCTTTCTTT	CAISVLGGTTEAFF
TRBV6-1	TRBJ2-7	-	-	TGTGCCAGCAGTGCGTCCGGGACCTACGAGCAGTACTTC	CASSASGTYEQYF
TRBV6-5	TRBJ2-2	many	-	TGTGCCAGCAGTTACTCGGAGGGAACCGGGGAGCTGTTTTTT	CASSYSEGTGELFF
TRBV28	TRBJ2-3	-	TRBD2	TGTGCCAGCAGTTTCATAGCGGGAAACACAGATACGCAGTATTTT	CASSFIAGNTDTQYF
TRBV9	TRBJ2-7	-	TRBD1	TGTGCCAGCAGCGAGGGACAGGGGAGGTACGAGCAGTACTTC	CASSEGQGRYEQYF
TRBV4-3	TRBJ2-2	few	-	TGCGCCAGCAGCCAAGGACCCCCAACCGGGGAGCTGTTTTTT	CASSQGPPTGELFF
TRBV7-9	TRBJ1-1	few	-	TGTGCCAGCAGCATATTTGACACTGAAGCTTTCTTT	CASSIFDTEAFF
TRBV4-3	TRBJ1-1	many	TRBD1	TGTGCCAGCAGTCCGGCAGGGGGTACTGAAGCTTTCTTT	CASSPAGGTEAFF
TRBV13	TRBJ2-7	few	TRBD2	TGTGCCAGCAGCGGGACTAGCGGCTACGAGCAGTACTTC	CASSGTSGYEQYF
TRBV20-1	TRBJ1-1	few	-	TGCAGTGCTAGAGATCACGACAGGTCGCTGCTGGAAGCTTTCTTT	CSARDHDRSLLEAFF
TRBV12-3/TRBV12-4	TRBJ2-1	many	-	TGTGCCAGCAGTTTTAGTTACAATGAGCAGTTCTTC	CASSFSYNEQFF
TRBV4-3	TRBJ2-3	-	-	TGCGCCAGCAGCCAAGACGGTCTCGGAGGCCGCACAGATACGCAGTATTTT	CASSQDGLGGRTDTQYF
TRBV20-1	TRBJ2-7	-	TRBD2	TGCAGTGCTAGAGGTCGGGGGGGAACCTACGAGCAGTACTTC	CSARGRGGTYEQYF
TRBV4-1	TRBJ2-3	-	TRBD2	TGCGCCAGCAGCCAAAGTAGCTGGGCTAGCGGGGGGGGCCTTAGCACAGATACGCAGTATTTT	CASSQSSWASGGGLSTDTQYF
TRBV10-3	TRBJ2-1	few	-	TGTGCCATCAGTGAGTCTCGGGGCCCCTACAATGAGCAGTTCTTC	CAISESRGPYNEQFF
TRBV4-3	TRBJ2-2	few	TRBD1	TGCGCCAGCAGCCAAGGGGACAGAGACACCGGGGAGCTGTTTTTT	CASSQGDRDTGELFF